This entry lists 5 T cell receptor beta chains sequenced from one sample in a study of Graves' ophthalmopathy and Graves' hyperthyroidism. Investigators amplified TCR beta CDR3 regions from RNA transcripts. HTBI-primed RT-PCR formed the first round, and a multiplex PCR formed the second. Each CDR3 protein is one row after TCRdb ran MiXCR on the multiplex PCR reads. The table records hundreds of thousands of distinct CDR3 sequences, about a fifth of them present only once. The sequencing input was peripheral blood. These receptors were collected from a woman in her forties or fifties with Graves' ophthalmopathy.

This clonotype came up many times. The chain has TRBV29-1 and TRBJ2-7; TRBD2 agrees at 10 bases. The CDR3 loop spans 16 amino acids. Germline V lookup: CDR1 SQVTM, CDR2 ANQGSEA. J lost 3 bases, V lost 4 bases, and 12 bases had no gene match. CDR3 amino acids: CSVGVVRASGSYEQYF. In nucleotides, the CDR3 is TGCAGCGTTGGAGTGGTCCGGGCTAGCGGGAGCTACGAGCAGTACTTC.

The rearrangement links TRBV19 to TRBJ1-6; D might be TRBD1 (5 bases). CDR3 size: 13 residues. Germline CDR1 LNHDA, CDR2 SQIVND (reference sequence). The CDR3 reads CAVRGAYNSPLHF. Written as DNA, the CDR3 is TGTGCAGTAAGAGGGGCCTATAATTCACCCCTCCACTTT.

This clonotype was picked up many times. This rearrangement joins TRBV18 to TRBJ1-5; unclear D gene. This CDR3 has 15 amino acids. Between the trimmed V and J ends, which lost 3 bases and 0 bases, there was a span of 9 bases. In germline, CDR1 is KGHSH, CDR2 LQKENI. The CDR3 nucleotides are TGTGCCAGCTCACCTGGAGGGCATAGCAATCAGCCCCAGCATTTT. Its protein is CASSPGGHSNQPQHF.

This clonotype was detected many times. V gene TRBV29-1 combines with J gene TRBJ2-2; D is unclear. Trimming left V 1 base short and J 4 bases short, with 1 base between. Per the germline V gene, CDR1 is SQVTM and CDR2 is ANQGSEA. The CDR3 length is 11 residues. CDR3 nucleotide sequence: TGCAGCGTTGAAGCCACCGGGGAGCTGTTTTTT. Translation gives CSVEATGELFF.

This clonotype was counted many times. The chain has TRBV15 and TRBJ2-5; D assignment may be TRBD1 or TRBD2 (5 bases each). Trimming cost V 1 base and J 5 bases, with 11 bases left between them. Germline assignment: CDR1 LNHNV and CDR2 YYDKDF (reference sequence). The CDR3 is made up of 14 amino acids. The CDR3 DNA reads TGTGCCACCAGCAGAGGAGGGGCGCTTGAGACCCAGTACTTC. Protein: CATSRGGALETQYF. Full variable domain (missing parts from reference TRBV15 and TRBJ2-5): DAMVIQNPRYQVTQFGKPVTLSCSQTLNHNVMYWYQQKSSQAPKLLFHYYDKDFNNEADTPDNFQSRRPNTSFCFLDIRSPGLGDTAMYLCATSRGGALETQYFGPGTRLLVL.